The sequence of this TCR beta chain was determined in a study of shared T cell receptors in the human thymus. V lost 7 bases, J lost 9 bases, and 10 bases stayed unmatched. The germline V gene has CDR1 LNHDA and CDR2 SQIVND (reference sequence). The CDR3 contains 15 residues. In this sample, this clone turned up a few times. Libraries were prepared by immunoSEQ multiplex PCR; TCRdb keeps only in-frame clonotypes and omits some of them. The data hold approximately 490,000 clones, with approximately 78% observed a single time. This sample was also put to use in a study of human thymus T cells. That work adds: Infants, healthy and Finnish, who were having corrective surgery for congenital heart defects served as donors. Resections from corrective heart surgery supplied the thymus tissue. It looked as if thymic and blood repertoires used V and J genes in a biased way. Unrelated people showed highly overlapping thymic repertoires, related research reported.

Sequencing was carried out using thymocytes. The J gene is TRBJ2-1, the V gene TRBV19; TRBD1 matches 12 bases. This clonotype was obtained from a boy under three years old with a congenital heart defect. This CDR3 is CASTNTGQGASEQFF. The CDR3 DNA reads TGTGCCAGTACCAATACGGGACAGGGGGCGAGTGAGCAGTTCTTC.